A single sample is the source of the 28 T cell receptor beta chains below, sequenced in a study of radiation and T cells in renal cell carcinoma (TCRdb year 2020). Receptor libraries were prepared by the immunoSEQ multiplex PCR assay. TCRdb obtained this table from immuneACCESS and retained in-frame rearrangements with V and J assigned. These tables miss some clones; where compared with another copy, unresolved V genes account for less than half of the shortfall, and the remainder is unexplained. In this sample the table shows around 160,000 clones, 88% of which occur a single time. The top ten constitute 3.5% to 5% of the sample. This specimen's time point label, interpreted: baseline pretreatment blood. Reading the label with the study, this specimen's treatment or condition is: 15 Gy SBRT to primary tumor, nephrectomy 4 weeks later. This sample comprised blood, obtained from a patient whose treatment included radiotherapy and nephrectomy. The source of these receptors is a woman aged 70-85 years with renal cell carcinoma.

The CDR3 loop is CASSFPTGITYGYTF. In DNA, the CDR3 is TGTGCCAGCAGTTTCCCGACAGGGATCACCTATGGCTACACCTTC. The rearrangement joins TRBV28 to TRBJ1-2; the match to TRBD1 covers 7 bases. The ends lost 3 bases at V and 4 bases at J; junction bases unmatched: 8. The CDR3 has 15 residues. Germline CDR1 and CDR2: MDHEN and SYDVKM.

The chain recombines TRBV11-3 with TRBJ2-7, with TRBD1 matching over 12 bases. The CDR3 spans 16 residues. V lost 5 bases to trimming and J lost 4 bases; unmatched junction nucleotides: 9. Germline V lookup: CDR1 SGHNT, CDR2 YENEEA. The CDR3 DNA reads TGTGCCAGCAGCCCCCGCCGGGGACAGGGGGCTTACGAGCAGTACTTC. Protein sequence: CASSPRRGQGAYEQYF.

In regard to this clone: Germline is not matched at one junction end, which may reflect a read error. CDR3 in DNA: TGTGCTAGCAGCTTAACGGAGTCGAACTACGAGCAGTACTTC. It specifies CASSLTESNYEQYF. V usage is TRBV7-7 and J usage is TRBJ2-7; the D is unclear. CDR3 size: 14 residues. CDR1 is SSHAT and CDR2 is FNYEAQ in the germline V gene (reference sequence). Full variable domain (rest looked up from reference TRBV7-7 and TRBJ2-7): GAGVSQSPRYKVTKRGQDVTLRCDPISSHATLYWYQQALGQGPEFLTYFNYEAQPDKSGLPSDRFSAERPEGSISTLTIQRTEQRDSAMYRCASSLTESNYEQYFGPGTRLTVT.

This chain uses TRBV5-1 with TRBJ1-2; D is ambiguous. The germline CDR1 and CDR2 sequences are SGHRS and YFSETQ. The ends were cut back, 0 bases at V and 0 bases at J, with 6 bases in the middle. The CDR3 loop spans 14 amino acids. The CDR3 DNA follows: TGCGCCAGCAGCTTGGACAGAGCTAACTATGGCTACACCTTC. Amino acid sequence: CASSLDRANYGYTF. The complete variable domain, with remaining parts taken from reference TRBV5-1 and TRBJ1-2, reads KAGVTQTPRYLIKTRGQQVTLSCSPISGHRSVSWYQQTPGQGLQFLFEYFSETQRNKGNFPGRFSGRQFSNSRSEMNVSTLELGDSALYLCASSLDRANYGYTFGSGTRLTVV.

The chain has TRBV5-1 and TRBJ1-1; 10 nucleotides line up with TRBD1. V lost 3 bases to trimming and J lost 8 bases; unmatched junction nucleotides: 7. This CDR3 has 14 residues. The germline CDR1 and CDR2 sequences are SGHRS and YFSETQ. The CDR3 bases are TGCGCCAGCAGCTCCGACAGGGGGCTTGGCGAAGCTTTCTTT. Its protein product is CASSSDRGLGEAFF.

V usage is TRBV7-9 and J usage is TRBJ2-1; TRBD2 matches 11 bases. V lost 0 bases to trimming and J lost 9 bases; unmatched junction nucleotides: 7. The germline V gene has CDR1 SEHNR and CDR2 FQNEAQ (reference sequence). The CDR3 length is 16 residues. CDR3 sequence: CASSLAALAGGGEQFF. In nucleotides, the CDR3 is TGTGCCAGCAGCTTAGCGGCGCTAGCGGGGGGTGGTGAGCAGTTCTTC.

J is TRBJ2-5 and V is TRBV7-3; 11 bases agree with TRBD2. The germline gives CDR1 SGHTA, CDR2 FQGTGA. The V and J ends lost 2 bases and 5 bases, in that order; junction bases with no gene match: 4. The CDR3 consists of 15 residues. The CDR3: CASSLSTSGVETQYF. The CDR3, as DNA: TGTGCCAGCAGCTTATCGACTAGCGGGGTCGAGACCCAGTACTTC.

This chain links TRBV6-5 with TRBJ1-1, with D hard to call. CDR1 and CDR2 (germline): MNHEY, SVGAGI. Deletions cut 5 bases from V and 4 bases from J, with 11 bases between. The CDR3 covers 13 residues. CDR3 in amino acids: CASSPRVVTEAFF. CDR3 nucleotides: TGTGCCAGCAGTCCCCGGGTGGTCACTGAAGCTTTCTTT.

The chain is built from TRBV11-2 and TRBJ2-2; unclear D gene. V lost 2 bases and J 3 bases, leaving 10 bases between the germline ends. The CDR3 sequence is 15 residues long. Germline CDR1 is SGHAT and CDR2 is FQNNGV. CDR3 region: CASSLTDTYTGELFF. As DNA, the CDR3 is TGTGCCAGCAGCTTAACCGACACTTACACCGGGGAGCTGTTTTTT.

This clone has more than one count but fewer than ten. This chain uses TRBV6-5 with TRBJ2-1; unclear D gene. The germline V gene encodes CDR1 MNHEY and CDR2 SVGAGI. This CDR3 is 12 amino acids long. The V and J ends lost 5 bases and 10 bases respectively, with 12 bases between them. CDR3: CASSGLSPEQFF. The DNA for the CDR3 is TGTGCCAGCAGTGGCCTTAGTCCCGAGCAGTTCTTC.

The gene calls are TRBV19 and TRBJ1-2, with unresolved D. V was clipped by 11 bases and J by 3 bases, with 16 bases between them. The CDR3 length is 13 residues. The V gene's germline CDR1 is LNHDA and CDR2 SQIVND (reference sequence). Here the CDR3 DNA reads TGTGCCCCTAGACCCAGGACGGACTATGGCTACACCTTC. Its translation is CAPRPRTDYGYTF.

The rearrangement uses TRBV28 and TRBJ1-2; D is undetermined. This CDR3 has 12 amino acids. From germline, CDR1 is MDHEN and CDR2 SYDVKM. Trimming pared 5 bases from V and 4 bases from J, leaving 8 bases between. CDR3 bases: TGTGCCAGCAGTCTTAGTACCTATGGCTACACCTTC. This encodes CASSLSTYGYTF.

The sample holds a few counts of this clone. The rearrangement links TRBV28 to TRBJ2-2; D gene ambiguous. In germline, CDR1 is MDHEN, CDR2 SYDVKM. This CDR3 is 17 amino acids long. V was trimmed by 6 bases and J by 7 bases, leaving 24 bases between them. The CDR3 region is CASSPSSRDIGNGELFF. The CDR3 region has the DNA TGTGCCAGCAGCCCAAGTTCCCGAGACATAGGGAACGGGGAGCTGTTTTTT. Looking up the rest from reference TRBV28 and TRBJ2-2 gives the full variable domain: DVKVTQSSRYLVKRTGEKVFLECVQDMDHENMFWYRQDPGLGLRLIYFSYDVKMKEKGDIPEGYSVSREKKERFSLILESASTNQTSMYLCASSPSSRDIGNGELFFGEGSRLTVL.

This rearrangement joins TRBV6-1 to TRBJ1-2, with a tentative D call TRBD1 (5 bases). The CDR3 totals 13 residues. Germline CDR1 reads MNHNS; CDR2 reads SASEGT. Trimming left V 5 bases short and J 5 bases short, with 12 bases between. CDR3 protein: CASSLGVGYGYTF. The CDR3 nucleotides read TGTGCCAGCAGTTTGGGGGTAGGGTATGGCTACACCTTC.

The chain links TRBV28 to TRBJ1-4; D gene ambiguous. There are 12 residues in the CDR3. The V gene lost 4 bases and the J gene lost 10 bases, with 10 bases spanning the gap. From germline, CDR1 is MDHEN and CDR2 SYDVKM. CDR3 sequence (DNA): TGTGCCAGCAGTTCGATGGACGGAAAACTGTTTTTT. This codes for CASSSMDGKLFF.

V usage is TRBV4-3 and J usage is TRBJ1-2, with 9 positions matching TRBD1. The CDR3 runs to 15 residues. J lost 5 bases, V lost 2 bases, and 6 bases had no gene match. CDR1 LGHNA and CDR2 YSLEER come from the germline V gene. The CDR3 is CASSQSQGATYGYTF. The CDR3 bases are TGCGCCAGCAGCCAATCACAGGGGGCGACATATGGCTACACCTTC.

The genes are TRBV27 and TRBJ1-6; D is possibly TRBD1 (5 bases). Germline CDR1 is MNHEY and CDR2 is SMNVEV (reference sequence). Trimming shortened V by 6 bases and J by 0 bases, and 18 bases separated the two germline ends. The CDR3 has 18 amino acids. As DNA, the CDR3 is TGTGCCAGCAGCCCGACCCGACAGTTTTCCTCCTATAATTCACCCCTCCACTTT. Encoded protein: CASSPTRQFSSYNSPLHF.

V gene TRBV6-6 combines with J gene TRBJ2-7; perhaps TRBD2 as D (5 bases). Germline V CDR1 and CDR2: MNHNY, SVGAGI (reference sequence). This CDR3 has 15 residues. V lost 2 bases and J 3 bases, leaving 14 bases between the germline ends. The CDR3 is CASSYGQNEGYEQYF. The CDR3 DNA sequence: TGTGCCAGCAGTTACGGGCAGAACGAGGGCTACGAGCAGTACTTC.

The J gene is TRBJ1-6, the V gene TRBV5-4, with D hard to call. Germline V CDR1 and CDR2: SGHNT, YYREEE (reference sequence). V was cut by 0 bases and J by 10 bases, with 14 bases left in between. The CDR3 sequence is 15 residues long. The DNA for the CDR3 is TGTGCCAGCAGCTTGGCCGGGGAGGGAAGATCACCCCTCCACTTT. Its protein is CASSLAGEGRSPLHF.

The rearrangement joins TRBV30 to TRBJ2-7; D remains unclear. The CDR3 sequence is 11 residues long. Deletions cut 5 bases from V and 5 bases from J, with 10 bases between. Germline V gives CDR1 GTSNPN, CDR2 SVGIG (reference sequence). This CDR3 reads CAWQDDDEQYF. The CDR3, as DNA: TGTGCCTGGCAGGACGACGACGAGCAGTACTTC.

The chain employs TRBV27 and TRBJ1-2, with D maybe TRBD1 (5 bases). Germline V gives CDR1 MNHEY, CDR2 SMNVEV (reference sequence). The CDR3 length is 15 residues. V was cut by 0 bases and J by 2 bases, with 10 bases left in between. CDR3 amino acids: CASSLSGHMNYGYTF. CDR3 nucleotide sequence: TGTGCCAGCAGTTTATCCGGACATATGAACTATGGCTACACCTTC.

This clone occurred a few times. J is TRBJ1-6 and V is TRBV18, with D hard to call. There are 15 residues in the CDR3. Germline loops: CDR1 KGHSH, CDR2 LQKENI. The germline V and J ends were trimmed by 4 bases and 5 bases, with 12 bases remaining between them. The CDR3 spells CASSRVSPDNSPLHF. The CDR3, as DNA: TGTGCCAGCTCACGGGTCTCCCCGGATAATTCACCCCTCCACTTT.

This clone was counted a single time. The chain couples TRBV2 to TRBJ2-7; D ambiguous. This CDR3 is 13 amino acids long. CDR1 and CDR2 (germline): SNHLY, FYNNEI. Trimming stripped 8 bases from V and 2 bases from J, with 13 bases between. The CDR3 protein is CASVRGPTYEQYF. The CDR3, as DNA: TGTGCCAGCGTCCGTGGGCCAACCTACGAGCAGTACTTC.

The chain uses TRBV7-8 and TRBJ1-2; D remains ambiguous. V dropped 3 bases and J dropped 8 bases, with 16 bases sitting between them. CDR1 is SGHVS and CDR2 is FQNEAQ in the germline V gene. The CDR3 is 14 residues long. The CDR3 sequence is CASSLSVASGGYTF. The CDR3 nucleotides read TGTGCCAGCAGCTTGTCGGTTGCGTCTGGAGGCTACACCTTC.

This clone was seen more than once but under ten times. The chain joins TRBV19 to TRBJ1-6; 7 bases line up with TRBD1. The CDR3 is made up of 17 amino acids. Germline V lookup: CDR1 LNHDA, CDR2 SQIVND (reference sequence). V was clipped by 8 bases and J by 0 bases; unmatched bases: 10. CDR3 sequence: CASRSDRESSYNSPLHF. Here the CDR3 DNA reads TGTGCCAGTCGTTCTGACAGGGAGAGCTCCTATAATTCACCCCTCCACTTT.

The gene calls are TRBV2 and TRBJ1-1; 8 bases line up with TRBD1. CDR1 is SNHLY, CDR2 FYNNEI, per germline. The CDR3 consists of 14 residues. The junction had 14 bases not matched to a gene; V was cut back by 10 bases and J by 7 bases. The CDR3 bases are TGTGCCACCCTCGGAACAGGGGGAAAGGGTGAAGCTTTCTTT. Translating it yields CATLGTGGKGEAFF. The full variable domain, its missing parts supplied by reference TRBV2 and TRBJ1-1, is EPEVTQTPSHQVTQMGQEVILRCVPISNHLYFYWYRQILGQKVEFLVSFYNNEISEKSEIFDDQFSVERPDGSNFTLKIRSTKLEDSAMYFCATLGTGGKGEAFFGQGTRLTVV.

This clone was seen more than once but under ten times. This rearrangement joins TRBV30 to TRBJ1-1; maybe TRBD1 (5 bases). Between the trimmed V and J ends, which lost 3 bases and 4 bases, there was a span of 12 bases. Per the germline V gene, CDR1 is GTSNPN and CDR2 is SVGIG (reference sequence). The CDR3 covers 13 residues. The CDR3 here is CAWSQGDGTEAFF. The CDR3 nucleotides read TGTGCCTGGAGCCAGGGTGACGGCACTGAAGCTTTCTTT. Drawing the rest from reference TRBV30 and TRBJ1-1, the complete variable domain is SQTIHQWPATLVQPVGSPLSLECTVEGTSNPNLYWYRQAAGRGLQLLFYSVGIGQISSEVPQNLSASRPQDRQFILSSKKLLLSDSGFYLCAWSQGDGTEAFFGQGTRLTVV.

J is TRBJ1-2 and V is TRBV7-2, with D perhaps TRBD1 (6 bases). V dropped 3 bases and J dropped 7 bases, with 15 bases sitting between them. Germline-derived CDR1 and CDR2 are SGHTA and FQGNSA. The CDR3 length is 14 residues. CDR3 loop: CASSFPKGGRGYTF. CDR3 sequence (DNA): TGTGCCAGCAGCTTCCCCAAGGGGGGGCGTGGCTACACCTTC.